Sequencing of this T cell receptor beta chain was carried out in a study of blood T cell repertoires in COVID-19. Clones were sequenced by immunoSEQ multiplex PCR, and TCRdb holds only the in-frame ones, with some missing. The sample lists roughly 250,000 clones; around four fifths were seen once. After removal of 1 base from V and 5 bases from J, the junction contained 6 bases not matched to a gene. This CDR3 has 15 amino acids. CDR1 SGHTA and CDR2 FQGNSA come from the germline V gene. This clone was found once. V is TRBV7-2 and J is TRBJ1-2; TRBD1 matches at 8 bases. Sequenced input: peripheral blood. The receptor comes from a woman older than 75 with acute or convalescent COVID-19. The CDR3 protein is CASSLVFGDRYGYTF. As DNA, the CDR3 is TGTGCCAGCAGCTTAGTTTTCGGGGACAGGTATGGCTACACCTTC.